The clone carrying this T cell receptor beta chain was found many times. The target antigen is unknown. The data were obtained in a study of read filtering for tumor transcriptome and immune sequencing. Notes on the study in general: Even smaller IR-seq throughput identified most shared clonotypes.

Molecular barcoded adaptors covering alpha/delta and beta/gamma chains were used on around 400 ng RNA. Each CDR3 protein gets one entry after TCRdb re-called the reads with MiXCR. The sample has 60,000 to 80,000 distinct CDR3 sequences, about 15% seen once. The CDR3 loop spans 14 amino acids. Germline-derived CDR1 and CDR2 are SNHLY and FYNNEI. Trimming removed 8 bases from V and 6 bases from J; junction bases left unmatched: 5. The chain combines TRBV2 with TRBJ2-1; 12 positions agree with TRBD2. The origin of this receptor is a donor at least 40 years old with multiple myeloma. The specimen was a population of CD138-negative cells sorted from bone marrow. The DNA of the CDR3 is TGTGCCAGCCCGCGACTAGCGGGAGCCAATGAGCAGTTCTTC. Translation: CASPRLAGANEQFF.